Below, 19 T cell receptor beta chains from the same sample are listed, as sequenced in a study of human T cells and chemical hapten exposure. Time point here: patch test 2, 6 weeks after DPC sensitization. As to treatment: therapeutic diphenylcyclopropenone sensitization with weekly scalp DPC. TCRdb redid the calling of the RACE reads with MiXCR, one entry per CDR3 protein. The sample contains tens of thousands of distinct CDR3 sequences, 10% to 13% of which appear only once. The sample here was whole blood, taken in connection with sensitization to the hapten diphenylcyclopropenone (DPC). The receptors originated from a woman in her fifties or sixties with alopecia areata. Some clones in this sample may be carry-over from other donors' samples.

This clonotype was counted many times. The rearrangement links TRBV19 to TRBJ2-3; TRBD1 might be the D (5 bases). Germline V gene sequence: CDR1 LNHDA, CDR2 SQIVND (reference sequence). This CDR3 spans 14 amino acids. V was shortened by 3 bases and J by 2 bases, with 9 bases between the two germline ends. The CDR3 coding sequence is TGTGCCAGTAGTATGGGGCGATTCACAGATACGCAGTATTTT. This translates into CASSMGRFTDTQYF.

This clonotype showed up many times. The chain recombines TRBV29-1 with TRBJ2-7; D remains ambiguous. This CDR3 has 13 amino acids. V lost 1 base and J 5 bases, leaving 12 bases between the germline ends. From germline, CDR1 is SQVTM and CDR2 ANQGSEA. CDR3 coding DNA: TGCAGCGTTGAAGGCGCCGGCGGCGACGAGCAGTACTTC. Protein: CSVEGAGGDEQYF.

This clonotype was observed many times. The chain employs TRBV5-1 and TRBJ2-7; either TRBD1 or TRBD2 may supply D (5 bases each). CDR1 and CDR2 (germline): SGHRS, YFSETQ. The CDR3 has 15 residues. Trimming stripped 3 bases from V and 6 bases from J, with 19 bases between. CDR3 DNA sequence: TGCGCCAGCAGCTCGACCGGGACCGCGACTGCCGAGCAGTACTTC. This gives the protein CASSSTGTATAEQYF.

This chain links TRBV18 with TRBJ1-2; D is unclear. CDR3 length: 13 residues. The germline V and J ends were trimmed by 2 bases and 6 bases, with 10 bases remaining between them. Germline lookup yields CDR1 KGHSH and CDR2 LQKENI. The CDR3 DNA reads TGTGCCAGCTCACCAAATGGGAACGATGGCTACACCTTC. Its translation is CASSPNGNDGYTF.

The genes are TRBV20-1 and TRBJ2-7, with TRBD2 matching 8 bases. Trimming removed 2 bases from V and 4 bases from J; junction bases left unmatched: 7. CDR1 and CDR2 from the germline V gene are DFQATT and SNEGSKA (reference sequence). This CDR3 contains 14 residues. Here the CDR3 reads CSARRLAGAYEQYF. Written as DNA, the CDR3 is TGCAGTGCTAGAAGGCTAGCGGGTGCATACGAGCAGTACTTC.

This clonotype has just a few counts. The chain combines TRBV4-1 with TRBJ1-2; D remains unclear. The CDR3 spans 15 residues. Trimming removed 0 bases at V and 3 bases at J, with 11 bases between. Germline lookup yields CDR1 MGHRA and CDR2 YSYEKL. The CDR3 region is CASSQEGSRYYGYTF. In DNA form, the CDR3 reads TGCGCCAGCAGCCAAGAAGGTTCCCGGTACTATGGCTACACCTTC.

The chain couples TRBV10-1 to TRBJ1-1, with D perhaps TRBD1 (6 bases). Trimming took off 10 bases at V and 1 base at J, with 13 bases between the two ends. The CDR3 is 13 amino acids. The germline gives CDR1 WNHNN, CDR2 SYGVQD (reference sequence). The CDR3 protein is CAKPGQANTEAFF. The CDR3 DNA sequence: TGCGCCAAGCCGGGACAAGCGAACACTGAAGCTTTCTTT.

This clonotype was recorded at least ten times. CDR3 bases: TGTGCCAGCAGCTTTGACTCCACAGATACGCAGTATTTT. It translates to CASSFDSTDTQYF. The V and J genes are TRBV7-3 and TRBJ2-3; no definite D call. Germline V gene data show CDR1 as SGHTA and CDR2 as FQGTGA. The CDR3 spans 13 residues. V lost 3 bases and J lost 2, with 6 bases in between. The full variable domain, its missing parts supplied by reference TRBV7-3 and TRBJ2-3, is GAGVSQTPSNKVTEKGKYVELRCDPISGHTALYWYRQSLGQGPEFLIYFQGTGAADDSGLPNDRFFAVRPEGSVSTLKIQRTERGDSAVYLCASSFDSTDTQYFGPGTRLTVL.

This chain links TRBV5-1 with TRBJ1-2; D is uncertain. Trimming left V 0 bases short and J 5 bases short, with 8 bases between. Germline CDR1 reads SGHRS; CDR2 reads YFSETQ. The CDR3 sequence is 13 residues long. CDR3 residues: CASSLEVSYGYTF. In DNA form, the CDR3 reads TGCGCCAGCAGCTTGGAGGTTTCGTATGGCTACACCTTC.

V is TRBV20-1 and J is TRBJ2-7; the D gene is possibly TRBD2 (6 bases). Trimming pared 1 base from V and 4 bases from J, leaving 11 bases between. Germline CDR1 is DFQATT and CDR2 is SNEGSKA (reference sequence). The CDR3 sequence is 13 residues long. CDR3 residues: CSARGASEYEQYF. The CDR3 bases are TGCAGTGCTAGAGGTGCTAGCGAGTACGAGCAGTACTTC.

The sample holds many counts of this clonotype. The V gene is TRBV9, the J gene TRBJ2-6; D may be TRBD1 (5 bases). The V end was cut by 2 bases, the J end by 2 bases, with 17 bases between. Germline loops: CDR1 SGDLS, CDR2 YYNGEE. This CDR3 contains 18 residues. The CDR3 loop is CASSVWAGSNTGANVLTF. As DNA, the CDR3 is TGTGCCAGCAGCGTTTGGGCAGGGTCCAACACTGGGGCCAACGTCCTGACTTTC.

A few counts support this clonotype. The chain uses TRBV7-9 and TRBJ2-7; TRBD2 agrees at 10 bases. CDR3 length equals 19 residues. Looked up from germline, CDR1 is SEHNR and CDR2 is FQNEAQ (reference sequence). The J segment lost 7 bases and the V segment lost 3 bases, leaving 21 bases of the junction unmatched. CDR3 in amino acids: CASSLFRSSGSSRLGEQYF. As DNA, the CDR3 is TGTGCCAGCAGCTTGTTTCGTTCTAGCGGGAGTTCGCGTTTGGGGGAGCAGTACTTC.

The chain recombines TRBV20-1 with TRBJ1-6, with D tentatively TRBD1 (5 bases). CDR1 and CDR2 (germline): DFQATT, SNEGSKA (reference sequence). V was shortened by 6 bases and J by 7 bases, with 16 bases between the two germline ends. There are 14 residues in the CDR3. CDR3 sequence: CSARDHERNSPLHF. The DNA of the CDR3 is TGCAGTGCGAGGGACCACGAACGAAATTCACCCCTCCACTTT.

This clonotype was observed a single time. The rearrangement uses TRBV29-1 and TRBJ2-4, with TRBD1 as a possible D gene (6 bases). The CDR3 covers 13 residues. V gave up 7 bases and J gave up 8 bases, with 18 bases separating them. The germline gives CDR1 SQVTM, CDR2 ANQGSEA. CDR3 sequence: CSEYTEGGDIQYF. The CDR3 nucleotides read TGCAGCGAATATACGGAAGGGGGTGACATTCAGTACTTC.

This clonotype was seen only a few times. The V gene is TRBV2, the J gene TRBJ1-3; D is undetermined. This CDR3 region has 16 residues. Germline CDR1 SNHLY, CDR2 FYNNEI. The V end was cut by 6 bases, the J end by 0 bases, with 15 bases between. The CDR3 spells CASSDHLRISGNTIYF. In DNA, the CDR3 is TGTGCCAGCAGCGATCACCTTCGGATCTCTGGAAACACCATATATTTT.

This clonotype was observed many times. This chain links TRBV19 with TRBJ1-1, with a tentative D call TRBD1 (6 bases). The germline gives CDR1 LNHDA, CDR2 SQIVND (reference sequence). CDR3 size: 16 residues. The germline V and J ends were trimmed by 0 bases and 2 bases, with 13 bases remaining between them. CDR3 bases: TGTGCCAGTAGTATAGAGGGGGCACGGCTAAACACTGAAGCTTTCTTT. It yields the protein CASSIEGARLNTEAFF.

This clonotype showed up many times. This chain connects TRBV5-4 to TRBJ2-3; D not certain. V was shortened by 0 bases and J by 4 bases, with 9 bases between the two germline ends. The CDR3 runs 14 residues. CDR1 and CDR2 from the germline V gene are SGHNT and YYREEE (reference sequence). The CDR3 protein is CASSLGGSADTQYF. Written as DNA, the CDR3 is TGTGCCAGCAGCTTGGGGGGTTCGGCAGATACGCAGTATTTT.

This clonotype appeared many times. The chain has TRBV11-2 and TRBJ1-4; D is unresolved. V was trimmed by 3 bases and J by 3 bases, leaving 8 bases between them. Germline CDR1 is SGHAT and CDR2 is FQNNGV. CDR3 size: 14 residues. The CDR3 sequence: CASSLNNANEKLFF. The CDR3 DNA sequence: TGTGCCAGCAGCTTGAACAATGCTAATGAAAAACTGTTTTTT.

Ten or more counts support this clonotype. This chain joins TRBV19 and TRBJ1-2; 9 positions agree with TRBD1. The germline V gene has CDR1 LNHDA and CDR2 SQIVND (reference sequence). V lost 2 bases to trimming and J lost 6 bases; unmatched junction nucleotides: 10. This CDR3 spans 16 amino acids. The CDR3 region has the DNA TGTGCCAGTAGTATATGGGGACAGGGATCGGCGGATGGCTACACCTTC. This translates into CASSIWGQGSADGYTF.